This T cell receptor beta chain was recovered during a study of neurological immune-mediated disorders. Overall study results and limits: Among 34 multiple sclerosis patients, 18 had repertoires that phylogenetic grouping placed in one related-CDR3 cluster, a possible signature. The absence of shared CDR3 amino acid sequences among expanded clones across subjects suggests private repertoires in all groups. HTLV-1-associated myelopathy had the most TCR clonal expansion, whereas multiple sclerosis had the least (lower than in healthy controls).

This clonotype appeared many times. Antigen: not known. With 10-nucleotide random UMIs, 5'RACE was used to make the cDNA. MiXCR was run by TCRdb on the 5' RACE reads, yielding one entry per CDR3 protein. The sample contains 120,000 or so distinct CDR3 sequences, roughly 3.2% of which appear only once. Germline V gives CDR1 SGHRS, CDR2 YFSETQ. This CDR3 region has 15 residues. V shed 4 bases and J 4 bases; nucleotides not matched to a gene: 9. The sequenced sample consisted of PBMCs. The V call is TRBV5-1, the J call TRBJ2-3; 7 positions match TRBD2. The source is a woman between 25 and 40 years old with multiple sclerosis. The CDR3 region is CASSPPGGGADTQYF. The CDR3 bases are TGCGCCAGCAGCCCCCCGGGGGGAGGCGCAGATACGCAGTATTTT.